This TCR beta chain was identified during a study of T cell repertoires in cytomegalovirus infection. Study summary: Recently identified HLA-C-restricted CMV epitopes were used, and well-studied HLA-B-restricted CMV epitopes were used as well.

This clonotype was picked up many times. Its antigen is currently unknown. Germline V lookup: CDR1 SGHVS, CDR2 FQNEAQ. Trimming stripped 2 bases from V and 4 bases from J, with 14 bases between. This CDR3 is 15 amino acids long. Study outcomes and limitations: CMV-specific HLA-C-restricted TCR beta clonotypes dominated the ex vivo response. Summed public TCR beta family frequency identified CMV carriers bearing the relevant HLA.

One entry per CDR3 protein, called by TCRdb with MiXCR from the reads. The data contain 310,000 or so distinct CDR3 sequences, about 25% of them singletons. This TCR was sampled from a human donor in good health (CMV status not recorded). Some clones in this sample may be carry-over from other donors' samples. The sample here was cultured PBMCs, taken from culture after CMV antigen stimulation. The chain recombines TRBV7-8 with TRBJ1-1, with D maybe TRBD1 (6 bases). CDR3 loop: CASSLISGAGTEAFF. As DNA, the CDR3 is TGTGCCAGCAGCTTAATTTCGGGGGCGGGCACTGAAGCTTTCTTT.